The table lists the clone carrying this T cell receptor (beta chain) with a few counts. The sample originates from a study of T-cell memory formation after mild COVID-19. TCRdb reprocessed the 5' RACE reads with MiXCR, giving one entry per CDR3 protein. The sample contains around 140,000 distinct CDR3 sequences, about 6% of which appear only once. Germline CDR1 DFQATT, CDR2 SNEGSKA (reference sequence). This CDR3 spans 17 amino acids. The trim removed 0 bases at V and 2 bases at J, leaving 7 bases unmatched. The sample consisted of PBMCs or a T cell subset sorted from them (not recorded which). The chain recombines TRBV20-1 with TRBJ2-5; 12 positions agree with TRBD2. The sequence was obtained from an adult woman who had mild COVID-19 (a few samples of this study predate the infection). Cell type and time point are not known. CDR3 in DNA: TGCAGTGCTAGAGATGAACTAGCGGGAGGTTTACAAGAGACCCAGTACTTC. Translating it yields CSARDELAGGLQETQYF.